The 15 T cell receptor beta chains in this list originate from one sample, sequenced in a study of T cell responses to AZD1222 COVID-19 vaccine. Assay: immunoSEQ multiplex PCR; the TCRdb copy retains only in-frame clones and omits some. The table has around 180,000 clones, under 95% seen once; the top ten hold roughly 1.5%. Source: peripheral blood, taken 28 days after the second AZD1222 dose. Receptors originate from an adult who received the AZD1222 COVID-19 vaccine.

The chain recombines TRBV29-1 with TRBJ2-7; D is unresolved. The V gene's germline CDR1 is SQVTM and CDR2 ANQGSEA. Trimming left V 4 bases short and J 2 bases short, with 9 bases between. This CDR3 has 12 residues. The CDR3 region has the DNA TGCAGCGTTGTGTCCGGAGCCTACGAGCAGTACTTC. Amino acid sequence: CSVVSGAYEQYF.

The chain uses TRBV6-5 and TRBJ2-2; 9 nucleotides align to TRBD1. Trimming removed 6 bases from V and 2 bases from J; junction bases left unmatched: 4. The germline V gene has CDR1 MNHEY and CDR2 SVGAGI. This CDR3 is built from 15 residues. In DNA, the CDR3 is TGTGCCAGCAGGGGGGACAGGGCTAACACCGGGGAGCTGTTTTTT. Protein sequence: CASRGDRANTGELFF.

The rearrangement uses TRBV6-2 or TRBV6-3 and TRBJ2-7; D is unresolved. V was trimmed by 3 bases and J by 3 bases, leaving 9 bases between them. There are 13 residues in the CDR3. The V gene's germline CDR1 is MNHEY and CDR2 SVGEGT. The CDR3 DNA reads TGTGCCAGCAGTTATTATGTCAGCTACGAGCAGTACTTC. Translation gives CASSYYVSYEQYF.

The chain uses TRBV11-3 and TRBJ1-6, with D perhaps TRBD1 (6 bases). The germline V gene encodes CDR1 SGHNT and CDR2 YENEEA. V dropped 5 bases and J dropped 1 base, with 18 bases sitting between them. The CDR3 totals 18 residues. CDR3 sequence: CASSKDSTVGSYNSPLHF. CDR3 nucleotides: TGTGCCAGCAGCAAGGACAGTACGGTCGGGTCCTATAATTCACCCCTCCACTTT.

CDR3 loop: CASGMSPRQGNEQYF. CDR3 DNA: TGTGCTAGTGGTATGTCCCCGCGACAGGGGAACGAGCAGTACTTC. This sequence joins TRBV12-5 and TRBJ2-7, with TRBD1 matching over 8 bases. The CDR3 extends over 15 amino acids. Germline V CDR1 and CDR2: LGHNT, FRNRAP. Trimming at V came to 5 bases and at J to 5 bases, leaving 11 bases not matched to a gene.

The rearrangement joins TRBV5-1 to TRBJ2-5; 7 bases agree with TRBD1. This CDR3 comprises 13 residues. Per the germline V gene, CDR1 is SGHRS and CDR2 is YFSETQ. V trimming: 4 bases; J trimming: 5 bases; junction bases outside the gene matches: 5. DNA for the CDR3: TGCGCCAGCAGCCCAGGACAGGAGGAGACCCAGTACTTC. It encodes CASSPGQEETQYF.

V is TRBV28 and J is TRBJ2-6; D ambiguous. In germline, CDR1 is MDHEN, CDR2 SYDVKM. Deletions cut 5 bases from V and 2 bases from J, with 13 bases between. This CDR3 is built from 16 residues. This CDR3 is CASSPGLDAGANVLTF. The DNA of the CDR3 is TGTGCCAGCAGTCCCGGCCTGGACGCTGGGGCCAACGTCCTGACTTTC.

In nucleotides, the CDR3 is TGTGCCAGCAGCTTGTACTCGGAATCAAGCTATGGCTACACCTTC. Protein: CASSLYSESSYGYTF. V gene TRBV5-4 combines with J gene TRBJ1-2, with D hard to call. From germline, CDR1 is SGHNT and CDR2 YYREEE (reference sequence). V gave up 1 base and J gave up 4 bases, with 14 bases separating them. The CDR3 extends over 15 amino acids. Filled out from reference TRBV5-4 and TRBJ1-2, the complete variable domain reads ETGVTQSPTHLIKTRGQQVTLRCSSQSGHNTVSWYQQALGQGPQFIFQYYREEENGRGNFPPRFSGLQFPNYSSELNVNALELDDSALYLCASSLYSESSYGYTFGSGTRLTVV.

The chain carries TRBV28 and TRBJ2-2; D might be TRBD2 (6 bases). Trimming left V 4 bases short and J 0 bases short, with 12 bases between. Germline CDR1 is MDHEN and CDR2 is SYDVKM. CDR3 size: 16 residues. CDR3 sequence reads: CASSSPGGANTGELFF. In nucleotides, the CDR3 is TGTGCCAGCAGTTCCCCCGGGGGAGCGAACACCGGGGAGCTGTTTTTT.

The chain carries TRBV7-9 and TRBJ2-7; D gene uncertain. From germline, CDR1 is SEHNR and CDR2 FQNEAQ (reference sequence). Trimming removed 5 bases from V and 2 bases from J, with 16 bases in between. The CDR3 is 15 residues long. The CDR3 DNA reads as TGTGCCAGCAGCGCGAATCGGCTAGACGCCTACGAGCAGTACTTC. Residues: CASSANRLDAYEQYF. Full variable domain (missing parts from reference TRBV7-9 and TRBJ2-7): DTGVSQNPRHKITKRGQNVTFRCDPISEHNRLYWYRQTLGQGPEFLTYFQNEAQLEKSRLLSDRFSAERPKGSFSTLEIQRTEQGDSAMYLCASSANRLDAYEQYFGPGTRLTVT.

V gene TRBV19 combines with J gene TRBJ2-3; tentatively, D is TRBD2 (6 bases). Trimming took off 5 bases at V and 2 bases at J, with 14 bases between the two ends. The CDR3 extends over 15 amino acids. Germline CDR1 LNHDA, CDR2 SQIVND (reference sequence). The CDR3 DNA follows: TGTGCCAGTAGTGGGATCGGAGGGCTCACAGATACGCAGTATTTT. Translation gives CASSGIGGLTDTQYF.

The V and J genes are TRBV4-1 and TRBJ2-7; D is unresolved. CDR3 length: 13 residues. Germline CDR1 is MGHRA and CDR2 is YSYEKL. V lost 1 base, J lost 1 base, and 5 bases lay in between. Written as DNA, the CDR3 is TGCGCCAGCAGCCAAGGAATTTCCTACGAGCAGTACTTC. As protein: CASSQGISYEQYF.

The chain is built from TRBV15 and TRBJ1-3; D is unclear. Germline CDR1 reads LNHNV; CDR2 reads YYDKDF (reference sequence). V shed 0 bases and J shed 0 bases, with 6 bases lying between them. The CDR3 length is 15 residues. CDR3 residues: CATSRDIGSGNTIYF. CDR3 in DNA: TGTGCCACCAGCAGAGATATCGGCTCTGGAAACACCATATATTTT.

This chain uses TRBV5-1 with TRBJ2-1, with 9 bases fitting TRBD2. The CDR3 is 17 residues long. With 1 base clipped from V and 7 bases from J, the junction kept 12 bases outside the gene matches. Germline V gene data show CDR1 as SGHRS and CDR2 as YFSETQ. The CDR3 loop is CASSLIPGGGATNEQFF. The DNA of the CDR3 is TGCGCCAGCAGCTTGATACCCGGCGGGGGGGCCACGAATGAGCAGTTCTTC.

The count of this clone is one. The chain combines TRBV5-1 with TRBJ1-6, with D uncertain. Trimming left V 0 bases short and J 7 bases short, with 11 bases between. Germline V gene lookup returns CDR1 SGHRS and CDR2 YFSETQ. This CDR3 has 15 residues. CDR3 DNA: TGCGCCAGCAGCTTGGGGGGAATTGGGAATTCACCCCTCCACTTT. Its protein is CASSLGGIGNSPLHF. The entire variable domain, with the rest obtained from reference TRBV5-1 and TRBJ1-6, is as follows: KAGVTQTPRYLIKTRGQQVTLSCSPISGHRSVSWYQQTPGQGLQFLFEYFSETQRNKGNFPGRFSGRQFSNSRSEMNVSTLELGDSALYLCASSLGGIGNSPLHFGNGTRLTVT.